This TCR beta chain comes out of a study of OX40 agonist ivuxolimab in advanced cancers. Overall study context: People in dose escalation had one of these cancers: hepatocellular carcinoma, melanoma, renal cell or head and neck cancer.

The table came from immunoSEQ multiplex PCR; TCRdb's copy has only in-frame clones and leaves some out. The sample holds about 76,000 clones, 85% seen once. Germline V CDR1 and CDR2: SEHNR, FQNEAQ (reference sequence). V lost 3 bases and J lost 4, with 7 bases in between. The CDR3 extends over 13 amino acids. The sample consisted of CD4+ or CD8+ T cells sorted from blood, taken in a trial of the OX40 agonist ivuxolimab. The chain employs TRBV7-9 and TRBJ1-3; D remains ambiguous. This sequence was found in an adult with an advanced solid tumor such as melanoma, head and neck, liver or kidney cancer. The CDR3 protein is CASSFPPGNTIYF. CDR3 sequence (DNA): TGTGCCAGCAGCTTCCCCCCCGGAAACACCATATATTTT.